This TCR beta chain was sequenced in a study of blood T cell repertoires in COVID-19. Across the study: The United States, Italy and Spain were the sources of the acute and convalescent COVID-19 samples. PBMCs, B-cell-depleted T cells, or T cells were the source of the cDNA or gDNA that made up the material.

From germline, CDR1 is SNHLY and CDR2 FYNNEI. V gave up 6 bases and J gave up 1 base, with 13 bases separating them. The CDR3 sequence is 15 residues long. This clone has a single count. As originally analysed: Scientists estimated how many nucleated cells there were by amplifying reference gene primers. Using immunoSEQ multiplex PCR, the repertoire was profiled, and TCRdb retains in-frame clones only, with some absent. Clonal size and the V and J genes are those of that table, whereas D and trimming came from the DNA. The sample contains 200,000 to 300,000 clones, 80% to 85% of which appear only once.

The chain employs TRBV2 and TRBJ1-5; the D gene is possibly TRBD1 (5 bases). Sequenced sample: peripheral blood. The clonotype originates from a woman aged 60-70 years with active or convalescent COVID-19. CDR3 loop: CASSGGRGSNQPQHF. The CDR3 nucleotides are TGTGCCAGCAGCGGAGGACGGGGGAGCAATCAGCCCCAGCATTTT.